What follows are 5 T cell receptor beta chains derived from one specimen sequenced in a study of post-analysis software for immune sequencing data. Findings and caveats of the study: Higher frequency in patients than in controls was seen for roughly five TRBV segments, with TRBV5-6, TRBV5-1 and TRBV20-1 among them.

Carried by the TCR beta cDNA libraries were unique molecular identifiers. TCRdb analysed the PCR reads with MiXCR anew, one entry per CDR3 protein. This table holds around 500,000 distinct CDR3 sequences, 34% found once. What these receptors recognize is not known. The sample taken for sequencing was blood. All receptors derive from a girl younger than 18 with multiple sclerosis.

This clonotype was counted a few times. The V call is TRBV7-9, the J call TRBJ2-6, with 8 bases aligning to TRBD1. Germline CDR1 and CDR2: SEHNR and FQNEAQ (reference sequence). V lost 5 bases, J lost 3 bases, and 6 bases stayed unmatched. CDR3 size: 16 residues. The CDR3 is CASSTGTGVGANVLTF. The CDR3 nucleotides read TGTGCCAGCAGCACCGGGACAGGCGTTGGGGCCAACGTCCTGACTTTC.

This clonotype is a singleton in its sample. The rearrangement joins TRBV3-1 to TRBJ1-4; 8 bases align to TRBD1. V lost 1 base to trimming and J lost 7 bases; unmatched junction nucleotides: 11. Germline loops: CDR1 LGHDT, CDR2 YNNKEL (reference sequence). This CDR3 contains 17 residues. The CDR3 region is CASSQARTGRVSEKLFF. In nucleotides, the CDR3 is TGTGCCAGCAGCCAAGCCCGGACAGGGAGGGTGAGTGAAAAACTGTTTTTT.

This sequence joins TRBV20-1 and TRBJ2-1; 8 positions match TRBD2. Germline V CDR1 and CDR2: DFQATT, SNEGSKA (reference sequence). The CDR3 runs to 19 residues. After removal of 2 bases from V and 0 bases from J, the junction contained 15 bases not matched to a gene. CDR3 nucleotides: TGCAGTGCTAGACTTCACTTAACGGCGGGGGGAAGCTCCTACAATGAGCAGTTCTTC. Protein product: CSARLHLTAGGSSYNEQFF.

V is TRBV7-9 and J is TRBJ2-3, with TRBD2 matching over 10 bases. The CDR3 length is 15 residues. Germline loops: CDR1 SEHNR, CDR2 FQNEAQ (reference sequence). The ends lost 8 bases at V and 9 bases at J; junction bases unmatched: 14. The CDR3 nucleotides read TGTGCCAGCGGTTCGGCTAGCGGGGGTCTTCCGACGCAGTATTTT. Protein product: CASGSASGGLPTQYF.

The table lists this clonotype with a few counts. V gene TRBV20-1 combines with J gene TRBJ2-5, with a weak D call TRBD1 (5 bases). This CDR3 has 18 amino acids. Trimming left V 3 bases short and J 2 bases short, with 25 bases between. From germline, CDR1 is DFQATT and CDR2 SNEGSKA (reference sequence). In nucleotides, the CDR3 is TGCAGTGCTAGTGAAGCCACAGGTTTAATTGGGGAACAAGAGACCCAGTACTTC. Translated: CSASEATGLIGEQETQYF.